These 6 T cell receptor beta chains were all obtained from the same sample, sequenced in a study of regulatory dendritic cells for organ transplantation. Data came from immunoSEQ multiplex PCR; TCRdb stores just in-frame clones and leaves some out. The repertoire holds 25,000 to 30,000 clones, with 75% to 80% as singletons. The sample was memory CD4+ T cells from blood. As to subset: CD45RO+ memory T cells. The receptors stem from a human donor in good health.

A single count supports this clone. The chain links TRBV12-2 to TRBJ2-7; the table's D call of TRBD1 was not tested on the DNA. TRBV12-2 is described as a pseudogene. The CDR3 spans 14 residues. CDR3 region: CASRETGGSHEQYF. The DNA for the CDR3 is TGTGCAAGTCGGGAGACAGGGGGTTCCCACGAGCAGTACTTC.

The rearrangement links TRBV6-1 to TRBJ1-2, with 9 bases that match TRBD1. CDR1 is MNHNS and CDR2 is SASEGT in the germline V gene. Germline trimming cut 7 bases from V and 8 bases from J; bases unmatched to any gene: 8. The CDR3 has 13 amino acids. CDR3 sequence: CASIGQGRAGYTF. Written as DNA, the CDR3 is TGTGCCAGCATAGGACAGGGGAGGGCCGGCTACACCTTC.

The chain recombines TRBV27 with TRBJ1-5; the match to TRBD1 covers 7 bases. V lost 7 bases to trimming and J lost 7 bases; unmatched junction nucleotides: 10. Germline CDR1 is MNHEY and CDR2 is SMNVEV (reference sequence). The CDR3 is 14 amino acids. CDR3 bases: TGTGCCAGCAAAGGGGGACAGATGGGCCAGCCCCAGCATTTT. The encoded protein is CASKGGQMGQPQHF.

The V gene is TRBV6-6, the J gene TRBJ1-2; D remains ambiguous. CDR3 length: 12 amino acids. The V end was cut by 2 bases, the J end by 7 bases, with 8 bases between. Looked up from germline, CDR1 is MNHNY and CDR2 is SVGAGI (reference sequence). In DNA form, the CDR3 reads TGTGCCAGCAGTTACGAGGGCTCTGGCTACACCTTC. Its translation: CASSYEGSGYTF.

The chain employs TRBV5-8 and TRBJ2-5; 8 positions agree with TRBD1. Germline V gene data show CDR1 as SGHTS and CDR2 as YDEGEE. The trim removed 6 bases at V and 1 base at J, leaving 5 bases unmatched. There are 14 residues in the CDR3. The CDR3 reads CASTTDRAQETQYF. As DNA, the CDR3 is TGTGCCAGCACTACGGACAGGGCCCAAGAGACCCAGTACTTC.

Here the CDR3 DNA reads TGTGCCAGCAGTTACACTTCGTACAATGAGCAGTTCTTC. Encoded protein: CASSYTSYNEQFF. J is TRBJ2-1 and V is TRBV6-5; no definite D call. This CDR3 region has 13 residues. Germline loops: CDR1 MNHEY, CDR2 SVGAGI. V lost 2 bases, J lost 4 bases, and 6 bases lay in between.